These 29 T cell receptor beta chains share one sample of origin, sequenced in a study of cytomegalovirus exposure and HLA in healthy donors. 13 Jbeta primers and 60 Vbeta primers were used for the PCR. Generated by immunoSEQ multiplex PCR, the TCRdb table keeps only in-frame clones and is missing some. The profile covers 84,000 or so clones, with around three quarters appearing a single time and about 1.4% taken by the ten largest. Input material: PBMCs. The receptors derive from a male donor in good health and CMV-seronegative.

The chain's CDR3 is CASSPRDNEQFF. Written as DNA, the CDR3 is TGTGCCAGCAGCCCCCGAGACAATGAGCAGTTCTTC. V and J are TRBV9 and TRBJ2-1, with D unresolved. The CDR3 is 12 residues long. V lost 4 bases and J 5 bases, leaving 7 bases between the germline ends. Germline values: CDR1 SGDLS, CDR2 YYNGEE.

This clone was detected once. The V call is TRBV7-2, the J call TRBJ1-3; D not certain. Between the trimmed V and J ends, which lost 3 bases and 7 bases, there was a span of 13 bases. CDR3 size: 14 residues. CDR1 SGHTA and CDR2 FQGNSA come from the germline V gene. Here the CDR3 reads CASSFSGRGNTIYF. CDR3 coding DNA: TGTGCCAGCAGCTTTAGCGGGCGCGGGAACACCATATATTTT.

The chain recombines TRBV7-6 with TRBJ2-2; perhaps TRBD1 as D (6 bases). The CDR3 length is 16 residues. V was trimmed by 0 bases and J by 7 bases, leaving 15 bases between them. Germline values: CDR1 SGHVS, CDR2 FNYEAQ. CDR3 bases: TGTGCCAGCAGCTTAGCAAGCAGGGGTCGAGGCGGGGAGCTGTTTTTT. Protein sequence: CASSLASRGRGGELFF.

The V and J genes are TRBV29-1 and TRBJ1-2; no clear D. The CDR3 has 13 amino acids. Germline CDR1 and CDR2: SQVTM and ANQGSEA. Trimming took 3 bases from V and 0 from J, leaving 8 bases between them. The CDR3 bases are TGCAGCGTTGAGATAGTGACTAACTATGGCTACACCTTC. This gives the protein CSVEIVTNYGYTF.

This chain links TRBV28 with TRBJ2-7; 14 positions agree with TRBD2. V lost 6 bases, J lost 6 bases, and 16 bases stayed unmatched. This CDR3 contains 18 residues. Germline CDR1 reads MDHEN; CDR2 reads SYDVKM. CDR3 amino acids: CASRNGLAGGSPLGEQYF. For the CDR3, the DNA is TGTGCCAGCAGAAACGGACTAGCGGGAGGCTCCCCACTAGGCGAGCAGTACTTC.

The chain combines TRBV10-3 with TRBJ2-3; TRBD1 matches 8 bases. There are 15 residues in the CDR3. Losses at the gene ends were 4 bases for V and 5 bases for J; bases not matched to a gene: 8. Germline V gene data show CDR1 as ENHRY and CDR2 as SYGVKD. CDR3 protein: CAISASGDRRDTQYF. CDR3 bases: TGTGCCATCAGTGCCTCGGGGGACAGGCGAGATACGCAGTATTTT.

CDR3 coding DNA: TGCGCCAGCGGGCTAAGCTCCTATAATTCACCCCTCCACTTT. It encodes CASGLSSYNSPLHF. The V gene is TRBV10-2, the J gene TRBJ1-6, with D uncertain. Between the trimmed V and J ends, which lost 8 bases and 0 bases, there was a span of 8 bases. The V gene's germline CDR1 is WSHSY and CDR2 SAAADI. This CDR3 region has 14 residues.

The chain joins TRBV9 to TRBJ2-6, with D perhaps TRBD1 (6 bases). The germline V gene encodes CDR1 SGDLS and CDR2 YYNGEE. CDR3 length equals 16 residues. The V and J ends lost 7 bases and 0 bases respectively, with 14 bases between them. DNA for the CDR3: TGTGCCAGCGGGGGCACAGTCGTCTCTGGGGCCAACGTCCTGACTTTC. This gives the protein CASGGTVVSGANVLTF.

The rearrangement joins TRBV11-2 to TRBJ1-1, with D unresolved. The V gene lost 6 bases and the J gene lost 2 bases, with 10 bases spanning the gap. Germline CDR1 SGHAT, CDR2 FQNNGV. The CDR3 sequence is 13 residues long. Here the CDR3 reads CASRRELNTEAFF. The CDR3 DNA reads as TGTGCCAGCAGGAGGGAACTCAACACTGAAGCTTTCTTT.

The chain is built from TRBV19 and TRBJ2-1, with D perhaps matching TRBD1 (6 bases). Germline loops: CDR1 LNHDA, CDR2 SQIVND (reference sequence). CDR3 size: 14 residues. V dropped 7 bases and J dropped 2 bases, with 12 bases sitting between them. Written as DNA, the CDR3 is TGTGCCAGTAACTTGGGACATCCCTACAATGAGCAGTTCTTC. Translation gives CASNLGHPYNEQFF.

The genes are TRBV7-9 and TRBJ1-4, with TRBD1 as a possible D gene (6 bases). The CDR3 runs 14 residues. The V gene lost 2 bases and the J gene lost 2 bases, with 6 bases spanning the gap. Germline V CDR1 and CDR2: SEHNR, FQNEAQ (reference sequence). DNA for the CDR3: TGTGCCAGCAGCTTAAGGGGGACTAATGAAAAACTGTTTTTT. As protein: CASSLRGTNEKLFF.

The chain employs TRBV5-1 and TRBJ1-2; D is undetermined. The CDR3 has 12 amino acids. Per the germline V gene, CDR1 is SGHRS and CDR2 is YFSETQ. The V gene lost 4 bases and the J gene lost 4 bases, with 8 bases spanning the gap. The CDR3 loop reads CASSLNSYGYTF. The CDR3 DNA is TGCGCCAGCAGCCTAAATTCCTATGGCTACACCTTC.

This CDR3 is CASTRTGLSPLHF. CDR3 coding DNA: TGTGCCAGCACGCGGACAGGGTTGTCACCCCTCCACTTT. The chain has TRBV27 and TRBJ1-6, with 8 bases that match TRBD1. After removal of 7 bases from V and 10 bases from J, the junction contained 6 bases not matched to a gene. The length of the CDR3 is 13 residues. Germline V gene data show CDR1 as MNHEY and CDR2 as SMNVEV (reference sequence).

This clone was observed once. This chain links TRBV27 with TRBJ1-1, with TRBD1 identical over 11 bases. Unmatched junction bases numbered 9, after V lost 3 bases and J lost 6 bases. The CDR3 runs to 16 residues. Germline-derived CDR1 and CDR2 are MNHEY and SMNVEV (reference sequence). The DNA for the CDR3 is TGTGCCAGCAGTTTCCCCGGGACAGGGGGTCGGGCTGAAGCTTTCTTT. Protein product: CASSFPGTGGRAEAFF.

This chain uses TRBV2 with TRBJ1-4; 9 bases fit TRBD1. The germline CDR1 and CDR2 sequences are SNHLY and FYNNEI. The CDR3 extends over 15 amino acids. Trimming cost V 6 bases and J 8 bases; bases outside gene matches: 10. The CDR3 region is CASSPGTGLGEKLFF. The CDR3 DNA reads as TGTGCCAGCAGCCCTGGGACAGGGTTAGGAGAAAAACTGTTTTTT.

The sample holds one count of this clone. This chain connects TRBV27 to TRBJ2-2; 8 bases map to TRBD1. J was trimmed by 7 bases and V by 5 bases; bases with no gene match: 3. This CDR3 region has 13 residues. Germline values: CDR1 MNHEY, CDR2 SMNVEV (reference sequence). CDR3 in amino acids: CASSRQGNGELFF. The CDR3 DNA is TGTGCCAGCAGTCGACAGGGGAACGGGGAGCTGTTTTTT.

V is TRBV4-1 and J is TRBJ1-1; TRBD1 matches at 10 bases. V shed 2 bases and J 11 bases; nucleotides not matched to a gene: 8. Per germline, CDR1 MGHRA and CDR2 YSYEKL. The CDR3 length is 14 residues. The CDR3 coding sequence is TGCGCCAGCAGCCAATGGGGGCCGGACAGGGGGGCTTTCTTT. Translated, it gives CASSQWGPDRGAFF.

This clone was counted once. This chain joins TRBV7-3 and TRBJ1-2; 11 bases agree with TRBD1. The germline V gene encodes CDR1 SGHTA and CDR2 FQGTGA. The junction had 4 bases not matched to a gene; V was cut back by 2 bases and J by 8 bases. The CDR3 consists of 14 residues. The DNA for the CDR3 is TGTGCCAGCAGCTTAGGGGGACAGGGGGAAGGCTACACCTTC. Translating gives CASSLGGQGEGYTF.

This clone was recorded only once. The rearrangement links TRBV7-9 to TRBJ2-3; the match to TRBD1 covers 11 bases. Germline V CDR1 and CDR2: SEHNR, FQNEAQ (reference sequence). Unmatched junction bases numbered 8, after V lost 6 bases and J lost 3 bases. The CDR3 runs 16 residues. The CDR3 DNA is TGTGCCAGCAGTCCCGGAGGGACAGGGGGAACAGATACGCAGTATTTT. Its translation: CASSPGGTGGTDTQYF.

The V and J genes are TRBV30 and TRBJ2-1; 12 bases fit TRBD2. The CDR3 is 15 amino acids. Germline V gene sequence: CDR1 GTSNPN, CDR2 SVGIG (reference sequence). The junction had 9 bases not matched to a gene; V was cut back by 0 bases and J by 12 bases. CDR3 amino acids: CAWSVGTSGGRGQFF. As DNA, the CDR3 is TGTGCCTGGAGTGTAGGTACTAGCGGGGGGCGAGGGCAGTTCTTC.

The rearrangement links TRBV29-1 to TRBJ2-3; D not resolved. The CDR3 spans 13 residues. Germline-derived CDR1 and CDR2 are SQVTM and ANQGSEA. Trimming pared 4 bases from V and 0 bases from J, leaving 8 bases between. The chain's CDR3 is CSVAPGSTDTQYF. In nucleotides, the CDR3 is TGCAGCGTTGCTCCCGGGAGCACAGATACGCAGTATTTT.

The chain has TRBV18 and TRBJ1-5, with 8 nucleotides matching TRBD1. CDR1 and CDR2 (germline): KGHSH, LQKENI. The V segment lost 5 bases and the J segment 6 bases; nucleotides outside the gene matches: 9. CDR3 size: 15 residues. CDR3 amino acids: CASSDGQGGTQPQHF. DNA of the CDR3: TGTGCCAGCTCAGACGGACAGGGCGGGACTCAGCCCCAGCATTTT. The variable domain in full, with the rest retrieved from reference TRBV18 and TRBJ1-5, is NAGVMQNPRHLVRRRGQEARLRCSPMKGHSHVYWYRQLPEEGLKFMVYLQKENIIDESGMPKERFSAEFPKEGPSILRIQQVVRGDSAAYFCASSDGQGGTQPQHFGDGTRLSIL.

The chain employs TRBV5-6 and TRBJ2-5; 11 bases fit TRBD1. The CDR3 runs 17 residues. The J segment lost 5 bases and the V segment lost 0 bases, leaving 9 bases of the junction unmatched. Germline V gene sequence: CDR1 SGHDT, CDR2 YYEEEE. The CDR3 DNA reads as TGTGCCAGCAGCTTGGTTCGCGGGACAGGGGGAAAGGAGACCCAGTACTTC. This translates into CASSLVRGTGGKETQYF.

The chain is built from TRBV5-1 and TRBJ2-6; 7 nucleotides line up with TRBD1. The J segment lost 1 base and the V segment lost 4 bases, leaving 14 bases of the junction unmatched. The CDR3 contains 19 residues. Germline V gene data show CDR1 as SGHRS and CDR2 as YFSETQ. The CDR3 DNA follows: TGCGCCAGCAGCCCGGACCGGGGACAGAAAGGATCTGGGGCCAACGTCCTGACTTTC. Translation gives CASSPDRGQKGSGANVLTF.

This sequence joins TRBV6-6 and TRBJ2-3; D unclear. This CDR3 is 14 amino acids long. V lost 6 bases, J lost 2 bases, and 12 bases lay in between. Per germline, CDR1 MNHNY and CDR2 SVGAGI (reference sequence). CDR3 residues: CASRFPRLTDTQYF. As DNA, the CDR3 is TGTGCCAGCAGATTCCCTAGGCTCACAGATACGCAGTATTTT.

The rearrangement joins TRBV6-4 to TRBJ2-1, with 8 bases lining up with TRBD2. CDR3 length: 16 residues. The ends lost 0 bases at V and 1 base at J; junction bases unmatched: 2. CDR1 and CDR2 (germline): MRHNA, SNTAGT. The CDR3 reads CASSDSGGGSYNEQFF. The DNA for the CDR3 is TGTGCCAGCAGTGACTCCGGGGGGGGGTCCTACAATGAGCAGTTCTTC.

The J gene is TRBJ2-5, the V gene TRBV10-3, with unresolved D. This CDR3 region has 13 residues. Deletions cut 0 bases from V and 2 bases from J, with 4 bases between. Germline V gene data show CDR1 as ENHRY and CDR2 as SYGVKD. CDR3 residues: CAISESLQETQYF. The CDR3 DNA follows: TGTGCCATCAGTGAGTCCCTTCAAGAGACCCAGTACTTC.

The genes are TRBV2 and TRBJ2-1, with 10 positions matching TRBD1. Germline CDR1 SNHLY, CDR2 FYNNEI. J gave up 8 bases and V 7 bases, and 11 bases lay outside the gene matches. This CDR3 region has 15 residues. The CDR3 loop is CASIPLGTGEDEQFF. CDR3 sequence (DNA): TGTGCCAGCATCCCTCTTGGGACAGGGGAGGATGAGCAGTTCTTC.

This clone has more than one count but fewer than ten. The V and J genes are TRBV12-5 and TRBJ2-1; 10 nucleotides align to TRBD1. The germline V gene encodes CDR1 LGHNT and CDR2 FRNRAP. The CDR3 has 15 amino acids. The V and J ends lost 1 base and 8 bases, in that order; junction bases with no gene match: 5. This CDR3 reads CASGLGTGGFDEQFF. The DNA of the CDR3 is TGTGCTAGTGGTTTGGGGACAGGGGGGTTCGATGAGCAGTTCTTC. Full variable domain (outside the CDR3, taken from reference TRBV12-5 and TRBJ2-1): DARVTQTPRHKVTEMGQEVTMRCQPILGHNTVFWYRQTMMQGLELLAYFRNRAPLDDSGMPKDRFSAEMPDATLATLKIQPSEPRDSAVYFCASGLGTGGFDEQFFGPGTRLTVL.